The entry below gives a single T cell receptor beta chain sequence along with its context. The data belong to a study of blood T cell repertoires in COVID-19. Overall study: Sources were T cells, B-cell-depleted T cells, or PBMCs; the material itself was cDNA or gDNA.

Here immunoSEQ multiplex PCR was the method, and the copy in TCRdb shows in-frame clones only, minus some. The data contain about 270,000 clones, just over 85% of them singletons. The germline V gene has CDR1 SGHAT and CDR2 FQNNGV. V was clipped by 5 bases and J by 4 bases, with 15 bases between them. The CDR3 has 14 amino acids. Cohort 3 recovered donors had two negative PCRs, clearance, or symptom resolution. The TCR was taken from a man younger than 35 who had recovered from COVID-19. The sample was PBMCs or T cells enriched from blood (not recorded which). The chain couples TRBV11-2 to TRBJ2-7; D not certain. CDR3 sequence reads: CASSRQVTVYEQYF. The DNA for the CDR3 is TGTGCCAGCAGCCGACAAGTAACGGTTTACGAGCAGTACTTC.